The T cell receptor (beta chain) under discussion was sequenced for a study of blood T cell repertoires in COVID-19. Study-level background: The study drew acute and convalescent COVID-19 samples from the United States, Italy and Spain.

CDR1 is SGHVS and CDR2 is FQNEAQ in the germline V gene. This CDR3 region has 12 residues. V lost 5 bases to trimming and J lost 3 bases, with 5 bases between them. Repertoires were generated with immunoSEQ multiplex PCR, while TCRdb's copy carries only in-frame clones and drops some. This sample has fewer than 200,000 clones, with 90% found just once. The chain carries TRBV7-8 and TRBJ1-3; D gene uncertain. The sequenced sample was peripheral blood. The sequence derives from a man aged 50 or older with acute or convalescent COVID-19. The CDR3 nucleotides are TGTGCCAGCAGCCCCTTTGGAAACACCATATATTTT. Its translation: CASSPFGNTIYF.